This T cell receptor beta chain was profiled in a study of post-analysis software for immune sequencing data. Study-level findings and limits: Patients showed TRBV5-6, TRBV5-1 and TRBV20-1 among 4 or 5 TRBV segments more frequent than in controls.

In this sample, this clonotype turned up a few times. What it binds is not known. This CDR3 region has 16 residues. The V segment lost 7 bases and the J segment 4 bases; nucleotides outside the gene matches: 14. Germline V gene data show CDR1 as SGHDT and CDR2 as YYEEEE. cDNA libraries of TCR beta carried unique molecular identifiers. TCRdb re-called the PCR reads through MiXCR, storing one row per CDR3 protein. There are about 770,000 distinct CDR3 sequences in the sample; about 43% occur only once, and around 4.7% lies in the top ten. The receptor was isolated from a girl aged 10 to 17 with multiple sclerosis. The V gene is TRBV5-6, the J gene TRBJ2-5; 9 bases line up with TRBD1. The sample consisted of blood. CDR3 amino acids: CASSHSGTGFGETQYF. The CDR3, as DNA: TGTGCCAGCTCCCACTCGGGGACAGGGTTTGGAGAGACCCAGTACTTC.